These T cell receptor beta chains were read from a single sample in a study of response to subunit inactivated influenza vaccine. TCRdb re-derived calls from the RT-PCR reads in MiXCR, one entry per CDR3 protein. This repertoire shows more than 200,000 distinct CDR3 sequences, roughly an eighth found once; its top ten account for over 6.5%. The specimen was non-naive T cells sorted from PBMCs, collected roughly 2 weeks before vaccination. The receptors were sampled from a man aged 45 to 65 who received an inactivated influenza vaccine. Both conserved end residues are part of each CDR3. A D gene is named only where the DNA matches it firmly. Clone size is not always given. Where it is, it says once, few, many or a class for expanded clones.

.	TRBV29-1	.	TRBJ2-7	CSVGQNYEQYF	TGCAGCGTTGGACAGAATTACGAGCAGTACTTC
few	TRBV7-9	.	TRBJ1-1	CASSSWDTEAFF	TGTGCCAGCAGCTCCTGGGACACTGAAGCTTTCTTT
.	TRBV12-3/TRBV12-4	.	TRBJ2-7	CASSLETGGLYEQYF	TGTGCCAGCAGTTTAGAGACAGGAGGACTTTACGAGCAGTACTTC
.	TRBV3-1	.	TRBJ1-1	CASSRGTGPTEAFF	TGTGCCAGCAGCCGCGGGACGGGGCCCACTGAAGCTTTCTTT
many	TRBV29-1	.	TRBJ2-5	CSVSTGTGETQYF	TGCAGCGTTTCGACAGGTACAGGAGAGACCCAGTACTTC
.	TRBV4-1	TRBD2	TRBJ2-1	CASSQQRGDNEQFF	TGCGCCAGCAGCCAACAGCGGGGAGACAATGAGCAGTTCTTC
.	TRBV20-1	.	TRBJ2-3	CSARVAGITTNTDTQYF	TGCAGTGCTAGAGTGGCGGGAATAACCACGAACACAGATACGCAGTATTTT
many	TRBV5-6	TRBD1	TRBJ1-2	CASREGQTYYGYTF	TGTGCCAGCAGAGAGGGACAGACTTACTATGGCTACACCTTC
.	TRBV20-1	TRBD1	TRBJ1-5	CSARNSQGARNQPQHF	TGCAGTGCTAGGAACTCACAGGGGGCTCGCAATCAGCCCCAGCATTTT
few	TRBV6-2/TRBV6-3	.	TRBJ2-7	CASSYRTRTVSYEQYF	TGTGCCAGCAGTTACCGAACTCGGACAGTCTCCTACGAGCAGTACTTC
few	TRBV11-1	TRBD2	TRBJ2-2	CASSLGDFAGVDTGELFF	TGTGCCAGCAGCTTAGGGGATTTCGCGGGGGTGGACACCGGGGAGCTGTTTTTT
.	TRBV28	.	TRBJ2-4	CASSPGSLGIQYF	TGTGCCAGCAGCCCCGGCTCGTTGGGCATTCAGTACTTC
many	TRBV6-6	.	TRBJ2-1	CASNEDIPNEQFF	TGTGCCAGCAACGAGGACATCCCCAATGAGCAGTTCTTC
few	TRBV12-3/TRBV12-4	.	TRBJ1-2	CASSSEGGYTF	TGTGCCAGCAGTTCAGAGGGGGGCTACACCTTC
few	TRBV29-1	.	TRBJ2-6	CSVVVEGAWAGANVLTF	TGCAGCGTTGTAGTAGAAGGCGCGTGGGCCGGGGCCAACGTCCTGACTTTC
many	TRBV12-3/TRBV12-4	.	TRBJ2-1	CASSYSSNEQFF	TGTGCCAGCAGTTACTCTTCCAATGAGCAGTTCTTC
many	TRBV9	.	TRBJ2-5	CASSAAGYQETQYF	TGTGCCAGCAGCGCCGCCGGGTACCAAGAGACCCAGTACTTC
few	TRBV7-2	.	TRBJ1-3	CASSVRAGPGNTIYF	TGTGCCAGCAGCGTACGTGCGGGGCCAGGAAACACCATATATTTT
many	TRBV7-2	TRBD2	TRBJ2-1	CASSSLAGLEQFF	TGTGCCAGCAGCTCCCTCGCGGGACTAGAGCAGTTCTTC
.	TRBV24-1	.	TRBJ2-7	CATRGDTLGSEQYF	TGTGCCACCAGGGGGGATACTCTAGGATCCGAGCAGTACTTC
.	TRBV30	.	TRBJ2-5	CAWRKRQASGETQYF	TGTGCCTGGAGGAAGAGACAGGCCTCCGGGGAGACCCAGTACTTC
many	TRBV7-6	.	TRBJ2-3	CASSLGFQHNTDTQYF	TGTGCCAGCAGCTTAGGGTTCCAACACAACACAGATACGCAGTATTTT
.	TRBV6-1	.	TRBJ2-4	CASSEALQVQNIQYF	TGTGCCAGCAGTGAAGCGCTACAGGTGCAAAACATTCAGTACTTC
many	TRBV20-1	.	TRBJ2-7	CSARRQGGYEQYF	TGCAGTGCTAGAAGGCAGGGAGGCTACGAGCAGTACTTC
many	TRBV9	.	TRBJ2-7	CASSNQNSYEQYF	TGTGCCAGCAGCAATCAGAACTCCTACGAGCAGTACTTC
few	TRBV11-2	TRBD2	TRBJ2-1	CASSSGGAGGLNEQFF	TGTGCCAGCAGCTCCGGGGGAGCGGGGGGGTTGAATGAGCAGTTCTTC
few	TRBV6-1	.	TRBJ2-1	CASSGGGEQFF	TGTGCCAGCAGTGGTGGCGGCGAGCAGTTCTTC
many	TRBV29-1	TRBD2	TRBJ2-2	CSGGGNTGELFF	TGCAGCGGCGGGGGGAACACCGGGGAGCTGTTTTTT
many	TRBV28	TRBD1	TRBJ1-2	CASSFLTGGSYGYTF	TGTGCCAGCAGTTTCCTCACAGGGGGTTCCTATGGCTACACCTTC
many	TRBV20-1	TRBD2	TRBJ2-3	CSVPTSGSYTQYF	TGCAGTGTCCCGACTAGCGGGAGCTATACGCAGTATTTT
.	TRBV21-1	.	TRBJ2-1	CASSKGPGNEQFF	TGTGCCAGCAGCAAAGGGCCGGGGAATGAGCAGTTCTTC
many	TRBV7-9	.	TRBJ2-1	CASSLRGEQFF	TGTGCCAGCAGCCTAAGAGGTGAGCAGTTCTTC
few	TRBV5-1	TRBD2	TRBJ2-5	CASTGGRAGGQETQYF	TGCGCCAGCACAGGCGGCCGAGCGGGGGGCCAAGAGACCCAGTACTTC
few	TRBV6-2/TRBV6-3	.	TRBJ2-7	CASSYDRLLEQYF	TGTGCCAGCAGTTACGACAGGTTATTAGAGCAGTACTTC
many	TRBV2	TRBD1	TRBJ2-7	CASSWDRGDYEQYF	TGTGCCAGCAGTTGGGACAGGGGCGACTACGAGCAGTACTTC
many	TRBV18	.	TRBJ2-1	CASSPFGNEQFF	TGTGCCAGCTCACCATTTGGCAATGAGCAGTTCTTC
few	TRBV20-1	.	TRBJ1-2	CSARSQARNYGYTF	TGCAGTGCTAGATCCCAGGCCCGTAACTATGGCTACACCTTC
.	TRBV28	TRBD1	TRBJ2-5	CASSSLGQGGETQYF	TGTGCCAGCAGTTCTCTGGGACAGGGTGGTGAGACCCAGTACTTC
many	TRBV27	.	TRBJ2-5	CASSFLPLQGHQETQYF	TGTGCCAGCAGTTTTCTCCCTCTACAGGGACACCAAGAGACCCAGTACTTC
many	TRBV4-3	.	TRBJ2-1	CASSQVRAVGNNEQFF	TGCGCCAGCAGCCAAGTCAGAGCGGTAGGAAACAATGAGCAGTTCTTC
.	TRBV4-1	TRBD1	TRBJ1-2	CASSQDTGTGYGYTF	TGCGCCAGCAGCCAAGACACCGGGACAGGCTATGGCTACACCTTC
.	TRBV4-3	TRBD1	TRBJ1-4	CASSPGDRTNEKLFF	TGCGCCAGCAGCCCAGGGGACAGAACTAATGAAAAACTGTTTTTT
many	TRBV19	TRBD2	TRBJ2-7	CASSIGAGPYEQYF	TGTGCCAGTAGTATAGGAGCGGGACCCTACGAGCAGTACTTC
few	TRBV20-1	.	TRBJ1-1	CSAREATRTITEAFF	TGCAGTGCTAGAGAGGCAACCAGGACCATCACTGAAGCTTTCTTT
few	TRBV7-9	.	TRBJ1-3	CASSLEGASGNTIYF	TGTGCCAGCAGCTTAGAAGGGGCCTCTGGAAACACCATATATTTT
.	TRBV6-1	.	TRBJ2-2	CASSERKTGELFF	TGTGCCAGCAGTGAACGTAAAACCGGGGAGCTGTTTTTT
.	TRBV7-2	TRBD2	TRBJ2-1	CASSSRRGRAYNEQFF	TGTGCCAGCAGCTCCCGGCGCGGGAGGGCCTACAATGAGCAGTTCTTC